The present entry profiles one TCR beta chain with its context. The data were obtained in a study of blood T cell repertoires in COVID-19. Original data processing: Counts of nucleated cells, estimated from reference gene primer amplification, were obtained. Repertoires were generated with immunoSEQ multiplex PCR, while TCRdb's copy carries only in-frame clones and drops some. Clonal size and the V and J genes are those of that table, whereas D and trimming came from the DNA. Of 150,000 to 200,000 clones listed, roughly 85% are singletons. The sample comprised peripheral blood. The receptor was derived from a woman aged 25 to 45 with acute or convalescent COVID-19.

The CDR3 is CASTEAGTGSYEQYF. The CDR3, as DNA: TGTGCCAGCACCGAAGCCGGGACAGGTTCCTACGAGCAGTACTTC. V gene TRBV2 combines with J gene TRBJ2-7; 8 bases are a match to TRBD1. The J segment lost 1 base and the V segment lost 7 bases, leaving 9 bases of the junction unmatched. Germline assignment: CDR1 SNHLY and CDR2 FYNNEI. The CDR3 contains 15 residues.